Here is one TCR beta chain with its context. Its antigen is still unknown. No clone much larger than this one lies a single base away; base qualities are absent. Trimming costs V 0 bases and J 7 bases, and their ends lie 17 bases apart. CDR1 is given as LNHNV and CDR2 as YYDKDF, both from the germline V gene (reference sequence). The CDR3 runs 16 residues from the cysteine to the phenylalanine. CDR3 DNA is the only sequence kept; it has 48 bases, read in frame from the first base. This specimen belongs to a study of CD8 T cells in Susac syndrome (dated by TCRdb to between 2018 and 2021). Regarding the study in general: Of the Susac syndrome patients who were sequenced, roughly 8 were in clinical remission while 5 or 6 had clinically active disease. At the time of blood withdrawal, Susac syndrome patients were either therapy-naive, taking corticosteroids (with some also receiving IVIg), or on IVIg alone. Whether CD8+ T cell activation and differentiation in Susac syndrome was antigen driven was tested using repertoire sequencing. Clonality of the CD8+ T cell repertoire was compared between 11 to 12 healthy donors, approximately 14 Susac syndrome patients and 15 multiple sclerosis patients. General findings and caveats noted by the study authors: The number of individuals in the TCR sequencing and HLA analysis was acknowledged as relatively small. In the total CD8+ and CD8+ TEMRA repertoires, 15 to 20 and five Susac-specific public clones, respectively, were identified. CD8+ repertoires in Susac syndrome showed clonal expansion, which was highest in CD8+ TEMRA cells and was greater in clinically active patients than in remitting patients.

Peripheral blood CD8+ and CD4+ T cells from healthy donors, Susac syndrome patients and multiple sclerosis patients were profiled using high-throughput TCR beta sequencing. The Susac syndrome patients fulfilled recently defined diagnostic criteria for definite or probable disease. CD8+ TEMRA cells were enriched by FACS, while bulk CD8+ and CD4+ T cells were purified by magnetic negative isolation. Blood was drawn into EDTA tubes, processed within 24 hours, and PBMCs were isolated by density gradient centrifugation. PBMCs intended for TCR sequencing were cryopreserved in liquid nitrogen and thawed later in a water bath at 37 degrees C. The sorted or isolated CD4+, CD8+ and CD8+ TEMRA cells reached a purity of at least 90%. RNA was extracted with the RNeasy kit and 0.5 to 1 ug was reverse transcribed using random hexamers. The immunoSEQ multiplex PCR assay, covering 54 Vbeta and 13 Jbeta segments, was used to amplify TCR beta CDR3 regions. PCR amplification bias was corrected using a synthetic template baseline for primer optimization and computational correction. Under the source paper's analysis protocol: Reads were annotated to V, D and J genes per IMGT and analyzed with immunoSEQ Analyzer, keeping only productive sequences. Clonality was computed as one minus Shannon entropy normalized by log2 of the number of productive unique sequences. For each patient and control, public and private clones were evaluated within the 100 most prevalent clones. A clone was defined as Susac-specific if it was absent from the healthy and MS cohorts, from about 1,100 published viral clones and from other ImmuneACCESS disease sequences. TCRdb cleaned the public reads at Q25 with fastp, built clones with MiXCR and kept in-frame beta chains. Each entry is one CDR3 protein sequence, shown with its most common DNA and genes. The V and J calls and clone size are TCRdb's, not the authors'. A total of 65,000 to 95,000 distinct CDR3 sequences appear in this sample, about 94% of them only once. Jointly, the top ten make up roughly 0.88% of the sample.

The chain links TRBV15 with TRBJ2-3; a tentative D call is TRBD1 (5 bases match). The sequencing input was CD8+ T cells from PBMCs. The sequence was collected from a human donor with Susac syndrome. The nucleotide sequence is TGTGCCACCAGCAGAGATGGTGGGCAGGGTTCGCATACGCAGTATTTT. Its coded protein is CATSRDGGQGSHTQYF.